This T cell receptor beta chain was documented in a study of PD-L1 blockade in urothelial cancer. About the research overall: Intravenous atezolizumab, 1,200 mg every 3 weeks, was begun by patients in the mid-2010s. Per blood sample, T cells had a median of around 150,000. Notes on the study in general: Enhanced expansion of tumor-associated blood clones at 3 weeks characterized durable-benefit patients.

Clones were sequenced by immunoSEQ multiplex PCR, and TCRdb holds only the in-frame ones, with some missing. Of around 25,000 clones listed, around 88% are singletons. Germline CDR1 and CDR2: LGHNT and FRNRAP. V was shortened by 6 bases and J by 6 bases, with 23 bases between the two germline ends. CDR3 size: 16 residues. This clone was seen a handful of times. What it recognizes is unknown. V and J are TRBV12-5 and TRBJ1-2, with TRBD1 as a possible D gene (5 bases). The source material was PBMCs, sampled around atezolizumab (anti-PD-L1) treatment. The receptor's source is a man in his fifties or sixties with urothelial cancer. CDR3 sequence (DNA): TGTGCTAGTGGCCCGGGACGGCTTAGCTGGAGGGATGGCTACACCTTC. Translating it yields CASGPGRLSWRDGYTF. The complete variable domain, with remaining parts taken from reference TRBV12-5 and TRBJ1-2, reads DARVTQTPRHKVTEMGQEVTMRCQPILGHNTVFWYRQTMMQGLELLAYFRNRAPLDDSGMPKDRFSAEMPDATLATLKIQPSEPRDSAVYFCASGPGRLSWRDGYTFGSGTRLTVV.